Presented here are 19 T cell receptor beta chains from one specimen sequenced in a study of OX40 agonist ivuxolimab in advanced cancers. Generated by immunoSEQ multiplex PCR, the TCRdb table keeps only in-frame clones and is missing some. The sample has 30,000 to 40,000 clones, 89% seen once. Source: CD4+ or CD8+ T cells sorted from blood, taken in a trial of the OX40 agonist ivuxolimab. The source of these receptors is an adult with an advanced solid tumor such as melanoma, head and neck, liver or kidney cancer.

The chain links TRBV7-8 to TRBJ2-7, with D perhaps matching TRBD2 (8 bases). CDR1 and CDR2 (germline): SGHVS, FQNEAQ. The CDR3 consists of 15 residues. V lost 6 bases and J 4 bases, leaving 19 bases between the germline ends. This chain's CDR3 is CASRLGRVQGYEQYF. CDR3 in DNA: TGTGCCAGCAGACTCGGGAGGGTACAGGGGTACGAGCAGTACTTC. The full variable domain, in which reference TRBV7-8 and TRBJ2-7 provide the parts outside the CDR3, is GAGVSQSPRYKVAKRGQDVALRCDPISGHVSLFWYQQALGQGPEFLTYFQNEAQLDKSGLPSDRFFAERPEGSVSTLKIQRTQQEDSAVYLCASRLGRVQGYEQYFGPGTRLTVT.

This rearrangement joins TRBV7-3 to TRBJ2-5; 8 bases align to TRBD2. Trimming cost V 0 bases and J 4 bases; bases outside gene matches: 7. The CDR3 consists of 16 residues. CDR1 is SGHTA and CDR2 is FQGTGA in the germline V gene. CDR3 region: CASSLTGAGGRETQYF. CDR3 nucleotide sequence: TGTGCCAGCAGCTTAACAGGGGCGGGGGGACGAGAGACCCAGTACTTC.

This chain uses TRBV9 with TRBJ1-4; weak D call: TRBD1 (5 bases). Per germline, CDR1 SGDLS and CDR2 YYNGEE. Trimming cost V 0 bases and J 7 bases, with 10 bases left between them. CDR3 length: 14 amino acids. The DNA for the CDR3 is TGTGCCAGCAGCGTAGAGGGGTGGGGTGAAAAACTGTTTTTT. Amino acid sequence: CASSVEGWGEKLFF.

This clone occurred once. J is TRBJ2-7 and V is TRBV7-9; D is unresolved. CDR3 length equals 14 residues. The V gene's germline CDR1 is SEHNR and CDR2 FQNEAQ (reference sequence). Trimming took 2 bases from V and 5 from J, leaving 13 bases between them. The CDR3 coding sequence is TGTGCCAGCAGCTTACGGTCTAGTGGCAACGAGCAGTACTTC. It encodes CASSLRSSGNEQYF.

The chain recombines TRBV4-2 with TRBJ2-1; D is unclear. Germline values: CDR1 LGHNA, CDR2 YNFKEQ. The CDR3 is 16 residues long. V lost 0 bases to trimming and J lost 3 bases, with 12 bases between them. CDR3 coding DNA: TGTGCCAGCAGCCAAGATGTCCCCTTTAGCTACAATGAGCAGTTCTTC. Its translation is CASSQDVPFSYNEQFF.

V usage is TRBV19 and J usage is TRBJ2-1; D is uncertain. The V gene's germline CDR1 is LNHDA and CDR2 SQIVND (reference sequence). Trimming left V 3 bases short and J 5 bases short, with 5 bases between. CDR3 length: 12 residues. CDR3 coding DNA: TGTGCCAGTAGTATTGGACACAATGAGCAGTTCTTC. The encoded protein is CASSIGHNEQFF.

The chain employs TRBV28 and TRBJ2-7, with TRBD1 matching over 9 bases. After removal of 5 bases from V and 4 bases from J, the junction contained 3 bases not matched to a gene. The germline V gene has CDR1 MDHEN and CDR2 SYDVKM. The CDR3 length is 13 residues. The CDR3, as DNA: TGTGCCAGCAGTGGGACAGGGCCATACGAGCAGTACTTC. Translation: CASSGTGPYEQYF.

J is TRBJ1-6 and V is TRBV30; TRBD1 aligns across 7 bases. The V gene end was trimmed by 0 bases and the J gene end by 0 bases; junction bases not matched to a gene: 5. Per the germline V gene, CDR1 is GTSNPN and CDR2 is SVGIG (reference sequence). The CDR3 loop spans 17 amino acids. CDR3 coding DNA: TGTGCCTGGAGTGTACGGGGACAGAGCTCCTATAATTCACCCCTCCACTTT. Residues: CAWSVRGQSSYNSPLHF.

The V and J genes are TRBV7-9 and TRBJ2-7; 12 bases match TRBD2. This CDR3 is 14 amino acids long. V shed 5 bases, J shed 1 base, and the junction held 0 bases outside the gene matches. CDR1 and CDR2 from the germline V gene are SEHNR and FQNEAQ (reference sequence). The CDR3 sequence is CASSGTSGSYEQYF. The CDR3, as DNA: TGTGCCAGCAGCGGGACTAGCGGGTCCTACGAGCAGTACTTC.

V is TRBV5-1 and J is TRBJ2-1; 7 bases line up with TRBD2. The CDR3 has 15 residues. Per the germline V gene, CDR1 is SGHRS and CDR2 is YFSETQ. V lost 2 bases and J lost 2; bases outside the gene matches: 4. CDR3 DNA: TGCGCCAGCAGCTTTGCGGGAGTCACCTACAATGAGCAGTTCTTC. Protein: CASSFAGVTYNEQFF.

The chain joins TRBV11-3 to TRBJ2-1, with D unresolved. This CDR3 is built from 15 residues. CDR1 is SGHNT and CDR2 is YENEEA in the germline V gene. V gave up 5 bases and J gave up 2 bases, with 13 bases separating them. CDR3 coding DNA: TGTGCCAGCAGCCTCGAAGGCAGAGCCTACAATGAGCAGTTCTTC. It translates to CASSLEGRAYNEQFF.

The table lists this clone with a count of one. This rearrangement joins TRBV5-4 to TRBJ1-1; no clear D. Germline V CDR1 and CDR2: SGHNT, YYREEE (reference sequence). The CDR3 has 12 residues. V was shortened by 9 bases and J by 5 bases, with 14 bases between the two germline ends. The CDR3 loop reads CAISLARTEAFF. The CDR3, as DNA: TGTGCCATCTCCTTGGCCCGGACTGAAGCTTTCTTT.

CDR3 in amino acids: CASSVLRDSNQPQHF. The DNA of the CDR3 is TGTGCCAGCAGTGTACTACGGGACAGCAATCAGCCCCAGCATTTT. The V call is TRBV6-1, the J call TRBJ1-5, with D perhaps matching TRBD1 (5 bases). Trimming stripped 4 bases from V and 1 base from J, with 11 bases between. Germline V lookup: CDR1 MNHNS, CDR2 SASEGT. The CDR3 length is 15 residues.

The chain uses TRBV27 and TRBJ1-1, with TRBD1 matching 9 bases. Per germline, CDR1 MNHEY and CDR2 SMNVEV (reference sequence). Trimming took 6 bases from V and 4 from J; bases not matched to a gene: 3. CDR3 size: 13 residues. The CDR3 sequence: CASRVTGGTEAFF. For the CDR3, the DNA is TGTGCCAGCAGGGTGACAGGGGGCACTGAAGCTTTCTTT.

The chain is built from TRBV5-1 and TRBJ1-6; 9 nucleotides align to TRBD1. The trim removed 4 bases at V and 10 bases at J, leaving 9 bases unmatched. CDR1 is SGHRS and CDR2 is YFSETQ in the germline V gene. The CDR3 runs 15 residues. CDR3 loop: CASSPKGTGNSPLHF. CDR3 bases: TGCGCCAGCAGCCCAAAAGGGACAGGGAACTCACCCCTCCACTTT.

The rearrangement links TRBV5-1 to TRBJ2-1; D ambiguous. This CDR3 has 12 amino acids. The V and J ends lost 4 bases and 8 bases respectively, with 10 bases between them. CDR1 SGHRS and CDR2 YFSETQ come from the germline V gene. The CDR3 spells CASSPPGHEQFF. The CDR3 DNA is TGCGCCAGCAGCCCGCCTGGACATGAGCAGTTCTTC.

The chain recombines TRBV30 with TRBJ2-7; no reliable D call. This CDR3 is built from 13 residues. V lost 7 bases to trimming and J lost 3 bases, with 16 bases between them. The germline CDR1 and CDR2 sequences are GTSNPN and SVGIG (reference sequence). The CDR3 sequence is CASSRPGLYEQYF. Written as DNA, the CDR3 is TGTGCCTCCAGCCGTCCGGGTCTCTACGAGCAGTACTTC.

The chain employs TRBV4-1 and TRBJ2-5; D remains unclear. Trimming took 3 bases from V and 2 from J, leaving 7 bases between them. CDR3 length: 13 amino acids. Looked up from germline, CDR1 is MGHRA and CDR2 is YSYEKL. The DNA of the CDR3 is TGCGCCAGCAGCCAGGTCAGGCAAGAGACCCAGTACTTC. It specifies CASSQVRQETQYF.

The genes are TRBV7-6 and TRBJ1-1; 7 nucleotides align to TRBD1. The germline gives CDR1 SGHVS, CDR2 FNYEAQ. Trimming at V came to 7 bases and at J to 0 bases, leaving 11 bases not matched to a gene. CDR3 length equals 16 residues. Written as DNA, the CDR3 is TGTGCCAGCATCACCCTCGACAGGGTAATGAACACTGAAGCTTTCTTT. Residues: CASITLDRVMNTEAFF. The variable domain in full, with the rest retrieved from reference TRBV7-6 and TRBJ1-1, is GAGVSQSPRYKVTKRGQDVALRCDPISGHVSLYWYRQALGQGPEFLTYFNYEAQQDKSGLPNDRFSAERPEGSISTLTIQRTEQRDSAMYRCASITLDRVMNTEAFFGQGTRLTVV.